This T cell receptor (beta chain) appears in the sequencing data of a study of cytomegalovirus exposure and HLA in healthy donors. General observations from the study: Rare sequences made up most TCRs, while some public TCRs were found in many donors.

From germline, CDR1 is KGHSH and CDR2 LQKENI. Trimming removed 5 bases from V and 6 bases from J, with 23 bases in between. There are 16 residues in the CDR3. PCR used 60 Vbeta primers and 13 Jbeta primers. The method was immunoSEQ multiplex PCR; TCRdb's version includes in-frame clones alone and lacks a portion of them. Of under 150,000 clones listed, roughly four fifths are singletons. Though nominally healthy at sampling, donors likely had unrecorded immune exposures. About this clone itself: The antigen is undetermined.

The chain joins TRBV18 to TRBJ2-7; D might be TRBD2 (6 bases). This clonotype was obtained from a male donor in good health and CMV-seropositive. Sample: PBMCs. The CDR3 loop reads CASSRIWDSSYVEQYF. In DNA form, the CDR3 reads TGTGCCAGCTCAAGGATCTGGGACTCCTCCTATGTCGAGCAGTACTTC.